These T cell receptor beta chains were read from a single sample in a study of T cell repertoires in cytomegalovirus infection. TCRdb re-called the reads with MiXCR, one entry per CDR3 protein. The repertoire holds roughly 990,000 distinct CDR3 sequences, approximately 30% seen once, with 13% in the top ten. What these receptors recognize is not known. The sample was cultured CD8+ T cells from PBMCs, taken from culture after CMV antigen stimulation. The receptors stem from a human donor in good health (CMV status not recorded). Some clones in this sample may be carry-over from other donors' samples. The CDR3 runs from the conserved cysteine through the conserved F or W. The D gene is left open where the match is weak. Rows give clone size only sometimes, using once, few, many, or a class for an expanded clone.

CDR3,DNA,size,D,V,J
CASSLGPGGNEQYF,TGTGCCAGCAGCTTAGGGCCGGGTGGAAACGAGCAGTACTTC,many,.,TRBV7-8,TRBJ2-7
CASSWGQGLSYGYTF,TGTGCCAGCAGCTGGGGACAGGGACTAAGCTATGGCTACACCTTC,few,TRBD1,TRBV7-8,TRBJ1-2
CAISEGGNYIPADTQYF,TGTGCCATCAGTGAAGGGGGGAACTACATCCCTGCAGATACGCAGTATTTT,few,.,TRBV10-3,TRBJ2-3
CASSPTGLSGEKLFF,TGTGCCAGCAGTCCCACAGGTTTATCAGGGGAAAAACTGTTTTTT,.,.,TRBV27,TRBJ1-4
CASAQAANTEAFF,TGTGCCAGCGCTCAGGCAGCTAACACTGAAGCTTTCTTT,once,.,TRBV28,TRBJ1-1
CASSSRTGASSNYGYTF,TGTGCCAGCAGTTCCCGGACAGGGGCCAGTTCTAACTATGGCTACACCTTC,few,TRBD1,TRBV27,TRBJ1-2
CASSLVSGQGRFGTEAFF,TGTGCCAGCAGTTTAGTCTCGGGACAGGGGAGGTTCGGCACTGAAGCTTTCTTT,few,TRBD1,TRBV28,TRBJ1-1
CASSIGATGELFF,TGTGCCAGTAGTATTGGGGCCACCGGGGAGCTGTTTTTT,.,.,TRBV19,TRBJ2-2
CASSRTSGGIYNEQFF,TGTGCCAGCAGTCGGACTAGCGGGGGGATATACAATGAGCAGTTCTTC,many,TRBD2,TRBV6-1,TRBJ2-1
CASSPGQGAQTQYF,TGTGCCAGCAGCCCGGGACAGGGGGCTCAGACCCAGTACTTC,.,TRBD1,TRBV6-5,TRBJ2-5
CSARERGRNEQFF,TGCAGTGCTAGAGAACGGGGTCGAAATGAGCAGTTCTTC,.,.,TRBV20-1,TRBJ2-1
CASSQGTGSGPPANEKLFF,TGTGCCAGCAGCCAAGGGACAGGGTCAGGCCCTCCGGCTAATGAAAAACTGTTTTTT,few,TRBD1,TRBV14,TRBJ1-4
CSARDNSGGSFYNEQFF,TGCAGTGCCCGAGACAATAGCGGGGGGTCCTTCTACAATGAGCAGTTCTTC,.,TRBD2,TRBV20-1,TRBJ2-1
CAILMGDGANYGYTF,TGTGCCATCCTGATGGGGGACGGAGCTAACTATGGCTACACCTTC,.,.,TRBV12-3/TRBV12-4,TRBJ1-2
CASSYFRLAGDNEQFF,TGTGCCAGCAGTTACTTCCGACTAGCGGGAGACAATGAGCAGTTCTTC,.,TRBD2,TRBV6-6,TRBJ2-1
CASSYGAGTQETQYF,TGTGCCAGCAGTTACGGGGCGGGGACCCAAGAGACCCAGTACTTC,few,.,TRBV6-5,TRBJ2-5
CASSPPGTHPTNEKLFF,TGTGCCAGCAGTCCCCCGGGGACACACCCAACTAATGAAAAACTGTTTTTT,once,.,TRBV7-9,TRBJ1-4
CASPGGTSSYNEQFF,TGTGCCAGCCCCGGGGGGACTAGCAGTTACAATGAGCAGTTCTTC,.,TRBD2,TRBV9,TRBJ2-1
CASSPRGTGGETQYF,TGTGCCAGCAGCCCTAGGGGGACCGGAGGAGAGACCCAGTACTTC,many,.,TRBV7-2,TRBJ2-5
CASSPTTGDSNTNEQFF,TGTGCCAGCAGCCCTACTACCGGGGACAGTAATACCAATGAGCAGTTCTTC,few,TRBD1,TRBV14,TRBJ2-1
CASSPTGWTEAFF,TGTGCCAGCAGCCCTACAGGGTGGACTGAAGCTTTCTTT,.,.,TRBV7-6,TRBJ1-1
CASSLSAYRVGPGELFF,TGTGCCAGCAGTTTAAGTGCCTACAGGGTTGGTCCCGGGGAGCTGTTTTTT,.,.,TRBV12-3/TRBV12-4,TRBJ2-2
CASEYGTANEKLFF,TGTGCCAGCGAATACGGGACAGCGAATGAAAAACTGTTTTTT,.,TRBD1,TRBV2,TRBJ1-4
CASSQIYDNEQFF,TGCGCCAGCAGCCAGATCTATGACAATGAGCAGTTCTTC,.,.,TRBV5-1,TRBJ2-1
CASSNTGTIFYGYTF,TGTGCCAGCAGTAACACAGGGACTATCTTCTATGGCTACACCTTC,few,.,TRBV27,TRBJ1-2
CASSHDRYNQPQHF,TGTGCCAGCAGCCACGACAGATACAATCAGCCCCAGCATTTT,.,.,TRBV7-6,TRBJ1-5
CASSLYGTSGGAETGELFF,TGTGCCAGCAGTTTATATGGGACTAGCGGGGGGGCGGAGACCGGGGAGCTGTTTTTT,.,TRBD2,TRBV27,TRBJ2-2
CASSEGRGGKDTQYF,TGCGCCAGCAGTGAGGGGCGGGGGGGCAAAGATACGCAGTATTTT,.,TRBD2,TRBV10-2,TRBJ2-3
CASRRLAAPYLEQFF,TGTGCCAGCAGACGTCTAGCGGCCCCGTATCTCGAGCAGTTCTTC,few,TRBD2,TRBV6-1,TRBJ2-1
CASSQDLAGAHNEQFF,TGCGCCAGCAGCCAAGATCTGGCGGGGGCCCACAATGAGCAGTTCTTC,few,.,TRBV4-1,TRBJ2-1
CASSQVTRRYQETQYF,TGCGCCAGCAGCCAAGTGACTAGGAGGTACCAAGAGACCCAGTACTTC,.,.,TRBV4-1,TRBJ2-5
CSAREFGVAEAFF,TGCAGTGCTCGAGAATTCGGGGTCGCTGAAGCTTTCTTT,few,.,TRBV20-1,TRBJ1-1
CASSQEGYPHYEQFF,TGTGCCAGCAGCCAAGAAGGCTACCCCCACTATGAGCAGTTCTTC,.,.,TRBV4-2,TRBJ2-1